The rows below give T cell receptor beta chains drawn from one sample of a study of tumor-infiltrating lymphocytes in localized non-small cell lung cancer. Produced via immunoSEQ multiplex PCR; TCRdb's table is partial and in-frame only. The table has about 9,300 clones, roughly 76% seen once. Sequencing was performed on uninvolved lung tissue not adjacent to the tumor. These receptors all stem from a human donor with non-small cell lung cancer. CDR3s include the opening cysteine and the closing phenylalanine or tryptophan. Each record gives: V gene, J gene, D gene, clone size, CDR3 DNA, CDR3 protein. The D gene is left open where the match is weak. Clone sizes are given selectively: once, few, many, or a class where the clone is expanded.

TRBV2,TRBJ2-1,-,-,TGTGCCAGCAGTTTAGATTTCAATGAGCAGTTCTTC,CASSLDFNEQFF
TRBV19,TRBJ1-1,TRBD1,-,TGTGCCAGTAGCACCCCCGGGACAGACACTGAAGCTTTCTTT,CASSTPGTDTEAFF
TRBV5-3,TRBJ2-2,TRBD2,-,TGTGCCAGAAGGGGACCCGCCGGGACTAGCGGGACCACCGGGGAGCTGTTTTTT,CARRGPAGTSGTTGELFF
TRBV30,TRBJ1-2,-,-,TGTGCCTGGAGTGTCGCGGGGGGCGCAAGCTATGGCTACACCTTC,CAWSVAGGASYGYTF
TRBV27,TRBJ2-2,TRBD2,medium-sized,TGTGCCAGCAGTCTAAGACTAACGGGAGGTGGCGGGGAGCTGTTTTTT,CASSLRLTGGGGELFF
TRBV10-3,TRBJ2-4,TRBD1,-,TGTGCCATCAGGGACAGGATACAAAACATTCAGTACTTC,CAIRDRIQNIQYF
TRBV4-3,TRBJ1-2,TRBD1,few,TGCGCCAGCAGGGGAGGGGACAGGGTCTCGGAAGGCTACACCTTC,CASRGGDRVSEGYTF
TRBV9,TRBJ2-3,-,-,TGTGCCAGCAGCGGGTACAGGGAGCAAGATACGCAGTATTTT,CASSGYREQDTQYF
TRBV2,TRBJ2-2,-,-,TGTGCCAGCAGAGCTCTAGCGACCGGGGAGCTGTTTTTT,CASRALATGELFF
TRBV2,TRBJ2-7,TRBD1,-,TGTGCCAGCAGTGAAGTGGACAGGGGCTCCTACGAGCAGTACTTC,CASSEVDRGSYEQYF